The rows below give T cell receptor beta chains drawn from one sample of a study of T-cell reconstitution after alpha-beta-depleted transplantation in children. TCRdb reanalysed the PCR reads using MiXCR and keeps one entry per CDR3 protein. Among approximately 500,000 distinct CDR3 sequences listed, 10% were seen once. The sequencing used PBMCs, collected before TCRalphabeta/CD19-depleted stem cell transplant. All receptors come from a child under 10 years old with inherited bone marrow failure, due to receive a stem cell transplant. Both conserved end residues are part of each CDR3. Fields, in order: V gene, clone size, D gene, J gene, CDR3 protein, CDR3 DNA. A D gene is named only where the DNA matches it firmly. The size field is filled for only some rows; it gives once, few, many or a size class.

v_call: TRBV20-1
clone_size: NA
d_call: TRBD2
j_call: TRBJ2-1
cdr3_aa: CSAREGTNNEQFF
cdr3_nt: TGCAGTGCTAGGGAAGGGACTAACAATGAGCAGTTCTTC

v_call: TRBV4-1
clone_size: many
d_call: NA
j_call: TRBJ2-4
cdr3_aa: CASSPLQQAKNIQYF
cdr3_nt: TGCGCCAGCAGCCCGCTCCAGCAAGCCAAAAACATTCAGTACTTC

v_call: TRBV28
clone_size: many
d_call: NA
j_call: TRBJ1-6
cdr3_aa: CASSSTHNSPLHF
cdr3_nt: TGTGCCAGCAGTTCCACCCACAATTCACCCCTCCACTTT

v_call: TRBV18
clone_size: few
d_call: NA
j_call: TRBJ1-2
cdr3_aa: CASSPPSGRANYGYTF
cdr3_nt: TGTGCCAGCTCACCACCGAGTGGAAGAGCTAACTATGGCTACACCTTC

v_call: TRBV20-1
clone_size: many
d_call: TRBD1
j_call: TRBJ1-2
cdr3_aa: CRPKAGQGWYGYTF
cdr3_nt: TGCAGACCTAAGGCAGGACAGGGATGGTATGGCTACACCTTC

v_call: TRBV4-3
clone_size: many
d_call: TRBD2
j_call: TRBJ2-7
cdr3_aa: CASSPGLAGGTYEQYF
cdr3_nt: TGCGCCAGCAGCCCCGGACTAGCGGGAGGAACCTACGAGCAGTACTTC

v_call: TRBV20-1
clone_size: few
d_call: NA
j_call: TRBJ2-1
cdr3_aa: CSARELTVVSNEQFF
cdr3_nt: TGCAGTGCTAGAGAGTTAACGGTTGTTAGCAATGAGCAGTTCTTC

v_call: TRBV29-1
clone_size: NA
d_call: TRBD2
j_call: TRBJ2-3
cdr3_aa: CSVAGTSGRPTDTQYF
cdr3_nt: TGCAGCGTCGCCGGGACTAGCGGGAGACCCACAGATACGCAGTATTTT

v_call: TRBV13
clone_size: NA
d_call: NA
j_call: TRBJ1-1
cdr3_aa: CASSFNRAMNTEAFF
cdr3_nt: TGTGCCAGCAGCTTTAACCGGGCCATGAACACTGAAGCTTTCTTT

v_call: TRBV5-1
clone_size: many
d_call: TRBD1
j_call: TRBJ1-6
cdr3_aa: CASSAGGTGNSPLHF
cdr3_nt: TGCGCCAGCAGCGCCGGCGGGACAGGGAATTCACCCCTCCACTTT

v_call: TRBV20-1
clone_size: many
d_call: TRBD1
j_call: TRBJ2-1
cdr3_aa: CSARRTGGANEQFF
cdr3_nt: TGCAGTGCTAGGAGGACAGGGGGGGCCAATGAGCAGTTCTTC

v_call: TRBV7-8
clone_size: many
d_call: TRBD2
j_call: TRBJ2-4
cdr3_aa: CASSPMGGFSQYFF
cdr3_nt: TGTGCCAGCAGCCCCATGGGGGGGTTTTCCCAGTACTTCTTC

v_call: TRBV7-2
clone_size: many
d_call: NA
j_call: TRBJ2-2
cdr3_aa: CASSLPATYGELFF
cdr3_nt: TGTGCCAGCAGCTTACCGGCGACGTACGGGGAGCTGTTTTTT

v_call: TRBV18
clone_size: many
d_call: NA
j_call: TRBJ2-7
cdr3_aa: CASSPSGASYEQYF
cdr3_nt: TGCGCCAGCAGCCCCTCGGGAGCCTCCTACGAGCAGTACTTC

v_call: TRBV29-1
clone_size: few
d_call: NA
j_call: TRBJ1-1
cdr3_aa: CSVEVGDSRVSNTEAFF
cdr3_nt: TGCAGCGTTGAAGTTGGGGACTCGAGGGTATCGAACACTGAAGCTTTCTTT

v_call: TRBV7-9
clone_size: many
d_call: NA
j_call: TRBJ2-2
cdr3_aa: CASRRGTSDTGELFF
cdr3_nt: TGTGCCAGCAGACGGGGGACGTCCGACACCGGGGAGCTGTTTTTT

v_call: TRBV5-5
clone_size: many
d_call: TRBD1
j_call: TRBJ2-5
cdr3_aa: CASSWDRGYQETQYF
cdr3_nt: TGTGCCAGCAGCTGGGACAGGGGTTACCAAGAGACCCAGTACTTC

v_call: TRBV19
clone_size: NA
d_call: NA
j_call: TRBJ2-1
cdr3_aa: CASSIGDFNSLRNNEQFF
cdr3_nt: TGTGCCAGTAGTATTGGGGACTTTAACAGCCTTCGAAACAATGAGCAGTTCTTC

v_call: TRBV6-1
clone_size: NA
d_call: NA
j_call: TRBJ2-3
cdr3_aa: CASTGEGGGLDTQYF
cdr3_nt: TGTGCCAGCACTGGGGAGGGAGGGGGGTTGGATACGCAGTATTTT

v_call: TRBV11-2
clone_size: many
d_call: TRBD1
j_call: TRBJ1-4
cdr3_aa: CASSLVGDRANEKLFF
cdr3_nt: TGTGCCAGCAGCTTAGTTGGGGACAGGGCAAATGAAAAACTGTTTTTT

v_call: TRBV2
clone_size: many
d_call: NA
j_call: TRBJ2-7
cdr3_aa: CASTLERGEQYF
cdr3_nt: TGTGCCAGCACTCTTGAGAGGGGCGAGCAGTACTTC

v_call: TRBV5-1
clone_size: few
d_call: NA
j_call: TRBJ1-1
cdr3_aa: CASGLGNGEAFF
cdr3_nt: TGCGCCAGCGGACTGGGAAATGGGGAAGCTTTCTTT

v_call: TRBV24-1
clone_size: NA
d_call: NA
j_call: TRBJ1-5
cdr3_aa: CATSGHRGQPQHF
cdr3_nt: TGTGCCACCAGTGGACATCGGGGTCAGCCCCAGCATTTT

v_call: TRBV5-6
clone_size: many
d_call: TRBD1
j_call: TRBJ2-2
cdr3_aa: CASSPTGTGELFF
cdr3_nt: TGTGCCAGCAGCCCGACAGGGACCGGGGAGCTGTTTTTT

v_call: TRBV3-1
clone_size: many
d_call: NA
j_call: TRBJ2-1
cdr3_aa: CASSQRLGEQFF
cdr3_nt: TGTGCCAGCAGCCAACGCTTGGGGGAGCAGTTCTTC

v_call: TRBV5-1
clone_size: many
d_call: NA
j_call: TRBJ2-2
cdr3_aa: CASRSSPGSETGELFF
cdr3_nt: TGCGCCAGCAGATCTTCGCCGGGTTCTGAAACCGGGGAGCTGTTTTTT

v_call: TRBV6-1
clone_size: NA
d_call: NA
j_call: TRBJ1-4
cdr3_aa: CASRRRRQGPNEKLFF
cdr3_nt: TGTGCCAGCAGACGACGGCGGCAGGGGCCTAATGAAAAACTGTTTTTT

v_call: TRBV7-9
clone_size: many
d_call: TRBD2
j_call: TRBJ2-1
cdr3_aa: CASSSWPGGYNEQFF
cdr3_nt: TGTGCCAGCAGCTCATGGCCGGGAGGCTACAATGAGCAGTTCTTC

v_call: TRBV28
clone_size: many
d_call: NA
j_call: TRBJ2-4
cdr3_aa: CASSLRAGARRAIAKNIQYF
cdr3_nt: TGTGCCAGCAGTTTGCGGGCGGGGGCGCGGCGGGCCATAGCCAAAAACATTCAGTACTTC

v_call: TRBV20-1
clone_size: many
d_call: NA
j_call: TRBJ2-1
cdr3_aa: CSATQGSGYNEQFF
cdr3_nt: TGCAGTGCCACTCAGGGATCTGGATACAATGAGCAGTTCTTC

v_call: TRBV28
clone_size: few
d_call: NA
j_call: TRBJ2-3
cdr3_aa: CAGAGVATDTQYF
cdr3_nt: TGTGCCGGAGCAGGGGTCGCCACAGATACGCAGTATTTT

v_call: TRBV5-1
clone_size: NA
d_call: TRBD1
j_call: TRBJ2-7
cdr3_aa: CASSGGPGQSYEQYF
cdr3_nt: TGCGCCAGCAGCGGAGGACCGGGACAGAGTTACGAGCAGTACTTC

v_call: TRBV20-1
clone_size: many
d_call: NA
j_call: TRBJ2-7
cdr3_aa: CSARFQLHFYEQYF
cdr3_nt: TGCAGTGCTAGATTTCAGTTACATTTCTACGAGCAGTACTTC

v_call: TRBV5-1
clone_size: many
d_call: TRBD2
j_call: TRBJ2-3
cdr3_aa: CASSLASGSPTDTQYF
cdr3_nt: TGCGCCAGCAGCTTGGCTAGCGGGAGCCCCACAGATACGCAGTATTTT

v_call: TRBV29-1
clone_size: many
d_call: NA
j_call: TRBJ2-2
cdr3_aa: CSVDWGADTGELFF
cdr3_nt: TGCAGCGTTGATTGGGGGGCCGACACCGGGGAGCTGTTTTTT

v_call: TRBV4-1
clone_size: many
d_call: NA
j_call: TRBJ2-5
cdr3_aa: CASSQDRLPGETQYF
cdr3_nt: TGCGCCAGCAGCCAAGATCGACTCCCTGGGGAGACCCAGTACTTC

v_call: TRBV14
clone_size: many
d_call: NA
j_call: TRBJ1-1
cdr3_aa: CASSQEWGAMNTEAFF
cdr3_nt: TGTGCCAGCAGCCAAGAGTGGGGGGCAATGAACACTGAAGCTTTCTTT